The TCR beta chain described here comes from a study of blood T cell repertoires in COVID-19. Overall study: PBMCs, B-cell-depleted T cells, or T cells were the source of the cDNA or gDNA that made up the material.

Source study methods: For nucleated cells, counts were estimated from reference gene primer amplification. The table came from immunoSEQ multiplex PCR; TCRdb's copy has only in-frame clones and leaves some out. V, J and clone size are taken as reported in that table, and D and trimming were inferred from the DNA itself. This sample has some 150,000 clones, with about nine tenths found just once. This CDR3 region has 18 residues. Losses at the gene ends were 2 bases for V and 5 bases for J; bases not matched to a gene: 9. Germline V lookup: CDR1 SGHTA, CDR2 FQGTGA. The J gene is TRBJ2-2, the V gene TRBV7-3; 12 bases align to TRBD2. This receptor was identified in a human donor in a cohort sampled during active COVID-19. Sequenced material: peripheral blood. In nucleotides, the CDR3 is TGTGCCAGCAGCTTACGGGCTAGCGGGGGGGCCCGGACCGGGGAGCTGTTTTTT. Translating gives CASSLRASGGARTGELFF.